The source of this T cell receptor (beta chain) is a study of cytomegalovirus exposure and HLA in healthy donors. PCR was performed using 60 Vbeta and 13 Jbeta primers. Profiling relied on immunoSEQ multiplex PCR, and the TCRdb table lists in-frame clones only, not all of them. The table has 60,000 to 70,000 clones, over 75% seen once. There are a few counts of this clone. Per the germline V gene, CDR1 is SNHLY and CDR2 is FYNNEI. J gave up 7 bases and V 2 bases, and 5 bases lay outside the gene matches. The CDR3 covers 14 residues. The specimen sequenced was PBMCs. This chain connects TRBV2 to TRBJ2-1; the match to TRBD2 covers 7 bases. The clonotype comes from a woman between 25 and 40 years old in good health and CMV-seronegative. The CDR3 loop reads CASSELAVGNEQFF. In nucleotides, the CDR3 is TGTGCCAGCAGTGAACTAGCGGTTGGGAATGAGCAGTTCTTC. The full variable domain, its missing parts supplied by reference TRBV2 and TRBJ2-1, is EPEVTQTPSHQVTQMGQEVILRCVPISNHLYFYWYRQILGQKVEFLVSFYNNEISEKSEIFDDQFSVERPDGSNFTLKIRSTKLEDSAMYFCASSELAVGNEQFFGPGTRLTVL.